These 13 T cell receptor beta chains originate from one sample sequenced in a study of cytomegalovirus exposure and HLA in healthy donors (dated by TCRdb to 2017 to 2019). Library creation used the immunoSEQ multiplex PCR assay. For the multiplex PCR, a mixture combining 60 forward primers for TCR Vbeta segments and 13 reverse primers for TCR Jbeta segments was used. The clones in this table, taken by TCRdb from immuneACCESS, are in-frame only. Not every clone is retained; where verified, under half of the shortfall comes from an unresolved V gene, and the cause of the rest is unknown. The sample has approximately 120,000 clones on record, about 10% of them singletons. Of the sample, 3.5% to 5% falls within the top ten clones. The specimen was PBMCs. Source of these receptors: a woman aged 18-29 years in good health and CMV-seropositive.

Points on this clone: One junction end disagrees with the germline gene, perhaps due to a read error. The chain couples TRBV11-2 to TRBJ2-7, with D maybe TRBD2 (5 bases). This CDR3 comprises 16 residues. CDR1 is SGHAT and CDR2 is FQNNGV in the germline V gene. CDR3 sequence: CASSLGYPWRTYEQYF. CDR3 DNA: TGTGCCAGCAGCTTGGGTTACCCTTGGAGGACCTACGAACAGTACTTC.

V and J are TRBV6-6 and TRBJ1-1; 9 bases are shared with TRBD1. The CDR3 is 14 residues long. V lost 6 bases and J lost 3; bases outside the gene matches: 5. In germline, CDR1 is MNHNY, CDR2 SVGAGI (reference sequence). This CDR3 is CASRGQGVHTEAFF. DNA for the CDR3: TGTGCCAGCAGGGGACAGGGAGTACACACTGAAGCTTTCTTT.

In this sample, this clone turned up a few times. The rearrangement links TRBV7-6 to TRBJ2-1, with TRBD1 matching over 9 bases. Germline assignment: CDR1 SGHVS and CDR2 FNYEAQ. The J segment lost 7 bases and the V segment lost 5 bases, leaving 6 bases of the junction unmatched. The CDR3 runs 14 residues. The DNA for the CDR3 is TGTGCCAGCAGCCTCACGGGACAGGGAAATGAGCAGTTCTTC. Protein product: CASSLTGQGNEQFF.

This clone was seen more than once but under ten times. The rearrangement joins TRBV7-8 to TRBJ2-5; D possibly corresponds to TRBD2 (5 bases). V dropped 5 bases and J dropped 4 bases, with 17 bases sitting between them. Germline CDR1 SGHVS, CDR2 FQNEAQ. The CDR3 consists of 15 residues. CDR3 coding DNA: TGTGCCAGCAGCCCCCTACGGGGTGGCGGAGAGACCCAGTACTTC. This sequence encodes CASSPLRGGGETQYF.

A few counts support this clone. The CDR3 loop reads CSVRGTRGQETQYF. The CDR3 DNA sequence: TGCAGCGTTCGGGGGACTAGGGGACAAGAGACCCAGTACTTC. The J gene is TRBJ2-5, the V gene TRBV29-1; TRBD2 agrees at 8 bases. The CDR3 consists of 14 residues. The trim removed 5 bases at V and 2 bases at J, leaving 7 bases unmatched. The germline V gene encodes CDR1 SQVTM and CDR2 ANQGSEA.

The genes are TRBV4-2 and TRBJ1-5; the D gene is possibly TRBD1 (6 bases). V lost 0 bases and J lost 6, with 18 bases in between. CDR3 length: 17 amino acids. The germline CDR1 and CDR2 sequences are LGHNA and YNFKEQ. Here the CDR3 reads CASSQEMDRSPFQPQHF. Written as DNA, the CDR3 is TGTGCCAGCAGCCAAGAAATGGACAGATCGCCTTTTCAGCCCCAGCATTTT.

This clone was observed a few times. This rearrangement joins TRBV11-2 to TRBJ2-3, with 9 nucleotides matching TRBD1. Per germline, CDR1 SGHAT and CDR2 FQNNGV. There are 16 residues in the CDR3. The trim removed 4 bases at V and 2 bases at J, leaving 7 bases unmatched. Written as DNA, the CDR3 is TGTGCCAGCAGCTCACAGGGGGCAAGCGCCACAGATACGCAGTATTTT. Its translation is CASSSQGASATDTQYF.

The V gene is TRBV2, the J gene TRBJ2-5; 15 bases fit TRBD2. The CDR3 covers 17 residues. Trimming removed 7 bases from V and 5 bases from J; junction bases left unmatched: 11. CDR1 is SNHLY, CDR2 FYNNEI, per germline. CDR3 sequence (DNA): TGTGCCAGCATAGTACGGGGACTAGCGGGAGGCGGGGAGACCCAGTACTTC. Protein: CASIVRGLAGGGETQYF.

V gene TRBV6-5 combines with J gene TRBJ1-4; TRBD1 matches at 7 bases. This CDR3 contains 15 residues. Germline V lookup: CDR1 MNHEY, CDR2 SVGAGI. V was pared by 2 bases and J by 8 bases, with 8 bases of the junction left unmatched. The CDR3 nucleotides read TGTGCCAGCAGTTACGGGCAGGGGGATCGCGAAAAACTGTTTTTT. Translation: CASSYGQGDREKLFF.

This clone was counted between two and nine times. CDR3 sequence (DNA): TGTGCCAGCCACCAGGCTAGCGGTTCCTACGAGCAGTACTTC. This translates into CASHQASGSYEQYF. The chain joins TRBV5-4 to TRBJ2-7; 7 positions agree with TRBD2. Losses at the gene ends were 7 bases for V and 1 base for J; bases not matched to a gene: 8. Looked up from germline, CDR1 is SGHNT and CDR2 is YYREEE (reference sequence). CDR3 size: 14 residues.

This clone has only a few counts. V and J are TRBV30 and TRBJ2-3; 13 bases line up with TRBD2. The V gene end was trimmed by 8 bases and the J gene end by 3 bases; junction bases not matched to a gene: 5. Germline values: CDR1 GTSNPN, CDR2 SVGIG (reference sequence). The CDR3 is 14 amino acids. CDR3 sequence (DNA): TGTGCCCTACGGACTAGCGGGAGTACAGATACGCAGTATTTT. Translated: CALRTSGSTDTQYF.

The chain has TRBV2 and TRBJ2-3; D not certain. Trimming stripped 6 bases from V and 1 base from J, with 20 bases between. This CDR3 has 17 residues. Germline V lookup: CDR1 SNHLY, CDR2 FYNNEI. The CDR3 sequence is CASSDTLFGPGTDTQYF. For the CDR3, the DNA is TGTGCCAGCAGCGATACTCTCTTTGGGCCCGGCACAGATACGCAGTATTTT.

The sample holds a few counts of this clone. V gene TRBV30 combines with J gene TRBJ1-5; D is undetermined. The CDR3 spans 14 residues. Looked up from germline, CDR1 is GTSNPN and CDR2 is SVGIG (reference sequence). Trimming took 4 bases from V and 6 from J, leaving 16 bases between them. The CDR3 DNA reads TGTGCCTGGACCTGGCCGGGTATGGGTCAGCCCCAGCATTTT. Translation: CAWTWPGMGQPQHF.